This TCR beta chain stems from a study of cytomegalovirus exposure and HLA in healthy donors. Background on the study: Genotyping showed 75% to 90% of 398 donors falling in the Caucasian-associated ancestry cluster.

Study outcomes and limitations: What a later analysis showed was that several of the most significant clusters appeared linked to common viral pathogens. It was approximately 150 TCR beta chains that were listed as cytomegalovirus-associated. The authors excluded some V segments, including TRBV6-2 and TRBV6-3, as indistinguishable.

A remark on this clone: Its antigen is undetermined.

Primers included in the PCR were 60 Vbeta and 13 Jbeta primers. The data were produced by immunoSEQ multiplex PCR, yet TCRdb's version contains in-frame clones alone and is incomplete. Of 150,000 or so clones listed, 80% are singletons. CDR3 size: 15 residues. Trimming cost V 4 bases and J 5 bases; bases outside gene matches: 7. CDR1 is SGHDN and CDR2 is FVKESK in the germline V gene. The rearrangement links TRBV14 to TRBJ2-5; 10 positions agree with TRBD2. Sequenced material: PBMCs. The clonotype was recovered from a young man in good health and CMV-seropositive. DNA for the CDR3: TGTGCCAGCAGCCCTCTTAGCGGGAGGAGCGAGACCCAGTACTTC. It encodes CASSPLSGRSETQYF.